These 6 T cell receptor beta chains share one sample of origin, sequenced in a study of blood T cell repertoires in COVID-19. TCRdb's table, derived via immunoSEQ multiplex PCR, lists solely in-frame clones and lacks some. The sample shows about 260,000 clones, approximately 82% of them seen only once. Sequencing was done on a sample of peripheral blood. Receptors originate from a woman aged 80 or over with acute or convalescent COVID-19.

The rearrangement uses TRBV7-9 and TRBJ1-5; 7 nucleotides align to TRBD1. Germline assignment: CDR1 SEHNR and CDR2 FQNEAQ (reference sequence). CDR3 length equals 17 residues. V lost 4 bases to trimming and J lost 2 bases; unmatched junction nucleotides: 11. The CDR3 loop is CASSSTSGGTGNQPQHF. The CDR3 bases are TGTGCCAGCAGCTCCACTAGTGGCGGGACAGGCAATCAGCCCCAGCATTTT.

The rearrangement uses TRBV7-8 and TRBJ2-3; 11 bases match TRBD2. The CDR3 extends over 16 amino acids. Germline V gene lookup returns CDR1 SGHVS and CDR2 FQNEAQ. The V and J ends lost 0 bases and 7 bases, in that order; junction bases with no gene match: 6. The CDR3 loop reads CASSLAISGGANTQYF. The CDR3 bases are TGTGCCAGCAGCTTAGCGATTAGCGGGGGGGCAAATACGCAGTATTTT.

On this clone: The sample holds other DNA sequences that translate to the same CDR3. The V gene is TRBV7-2, the J gene TRBJ1-2; 7 bases line up with TRBD1. Germline V gene sequence: CDR1 SGHTA, CDR2 FQGNSA. The CDR3 consists of 13 residues. V shed 1 base, J shed 4 bases, and the junction held 0 bases outside the gene matches. This CDR3 reads CASSLGQGYGYTF. DNA for the CDR3: TGTGCCAGCAGCTTAGGACAGGGCTATGGCTACACCTTC. The variable domain in full, with the rest retrieved from reference TRBV7-2 and TRBJ1-2, is GAGVSQSPSNKVTEKGKDVELRCDPISGHTALYWYRQSLGQGLEFLIYFQGNSAPDKSGLPSDRFSAERTGGSVSTLTIQRTQQEDSAVYLCASSLGQGYGYTFGSGTRLTVV.

This clone was counted between two and nine times. The genes are TRBV7-2 and TRBJ2-1, with 7 bases identical to TRBD2. The CDR3 consists of 18 residues. V shed 1 base and J 0 bases; nucleotides not matched to a gene: 9. CDR1 and CDR2 from the germline V gene are SGHTA and FQGNSA. CDR3 DNA sequence: TGTGCCAGCAGCTTAGAGGGAGCGGGGAGAAGCTCCTACAATGAGCAGTTCTTC. Amino acids: CASSLEGAGRSSYNEQFF.

CDR3 bases: TGTGCCAGTAGTCCGGGACAGGGGGGATACGAGCAGTACTTC. It translates to CASSPGQGGYEQYF. The chain links TRBV19 to TRBJ2-7; TRBD1 agrees at 11 bases. The germline V gene has CDR1 LNHDA and CDR2 SQIVND (reference sequence). V lost 5 bases, J lost 4 bases, and 4 bases stayed unmatched. The CDR3 is made up of 14 amino acids.

The rearrangement links TRBV29-1 to TRBJ2-7; 9 bases align to TRBD1. The CDR3 runs to 14 residues. V lost 6 bases, J lost 2 bases, and 8 bases stayed unmatched. Germline assignment: CDR1 SQVTM and CDR2 ANQGSEA. DNA of the CDR3: TGCAGCGTGACGACAGGGGGGAGGACCTACGAGCAGTACTTC. Amino acid sequence: CSVTTGGRTYEQYF.